Below are 20 T cell receptor beta chains sequenced from a single sample in a study of regulatory T cells in long-lasting Graves disease. The time point is: persistent/refractory GD, antithyroid drugs over 5 years with positive TRAb. TCR sequences were obtained from RNA taken from PBMCs. Both iRepertoire HTBI primers and Arm-PCR of CDR3 regions were used to build the TCR beta libraries. Via MiXCR, TCRdb re-called the multiplex PCR reads, giving one row per CDR3 protein. The sample includes about 470,000 distinct CDR3 sequences, 20% to 25% of them seen just once. Sequences were derived from peripheral blood mononuclear cells (PBMCs), sampled when the disease was refractory, from a patient treated with antithyroid drugs. These receptors all stem from a female donor with Graves disease.

On this clonotype itself: This may be a read error: a much more frequent sequence differs by one nucleotide. The conserved phenylalanine or tryptophan is not found at the CDR3 terminus, so this likely reflects a read error. V is TRBV5-1 and J is TRBJ2-7, with D uncertain. The V and J ends lost 0 bases and 7 bases respectively, with 14 bases between them. Germline V lookup: CDR1 SGHRS, CDR2 YFSETQ. This CDR3 comprises 14 residues. The CDR3 loop reads CASSLAVGSLEQYS. DNA of the CDR3: TGCGCCAGCAGCTTGGCCGTCGGAAGCCTGGAGCAGTACTCC.

The sample holds many counts of this clonotype. CDR3 DNA: TGTGCCAGCAGTTTAGGAGCAGTCTCCTACGAGCAGTACTTC. This codes for CASSLGAVSYEQYF. V usage is TRBV12-3 or TRBV12-4 and J usage is TRBJ2-7; D is unresolved. CDR3 size: 14 residues. Trimming left V 1 base short and J 0 bases short, with 7 bases between.

Ten or more counts support this clonotype. The chain is built from TRBV28 and TRBJ2-1; TRBD2 matches at 8 bases. Germline CDR1 reads MDHEN; CDR2 reads SYDVKM. J lost 6 bases, V lost 2 bases, and 6 bases had no gene match. The CDR3 has 15 amino acids. The CDR3 region is CASSLAGGSANEQFF. The CDR3 DNA follows: TGTGCCAGCAGTTTAGCGGGGGGATCCGCCAATGAGCAGTTCTTC.

The rearrangement joins TRBV28 to TRBJ2-3; D is undetermined. V was clipped by 5 bases and J by 4 bases, with 7 bases between them. This CDR3 has 12 amino acids. Germline V gene lookup returns CDR1 MDHEN and CDR2 SYDVKM. The chain's CDR3 is CASSGSADTQYF. CDR3 sequence (DNA): TGTGCCAGCAGTGGGTCCGCAGATACGCAGTATTTT.

In its sample, this clonotype was seen once. The chain recombines TRBV29-1 with TRBJ1-1; weak D call: TRBD1 (6 bases). V gave up 6 bases and J gave up 1 base, with 12 bases separating them. Germline CDR1 reads SQVTM; CDR2 reads ANQGSEA. The CDR3 has 13 amino acids. Written as DNA, the CDR3 is TGCAGCGTATCTGGGACACAGAACACTGAAGCTTTCTTT. It translates to CSVSGTQNTEAFF.

The CDR3 DNA sequence: TGTGCCAGCCAAACAACCGGGACAGGGTTGAGAGGGCACTACGAGCAGTACTTC. The encoded protein is CASQTTGTGLRGHYEQYF. V usage is TRBV7-9 and J usage is TRBJ2-7; 9 bases map to TRBD1. This CDR3 has 18 residues. Germline V lookup: CDR1 SEHNR, CDR2 FQNEAQ (reference sequence). The V gene end was trimmed by 8 bases and the J gene end by 3 bases; junction bases not matched to a gene: 20.

The chain employs TRBV28 and TRBJ1-2; D unclear. V was pared by 6 bases and J by 4 bases, with 12 bases between. Germline assignment: CDR1 MDHEN and CDR2 SYDVKM. The CDR3 contains 13 residues. DNA of the CDR3: TGTGCCAGCAGGGAAGGACGGTTCTATGGCTACACCTTC. This encodes CASREGRFYGYTF.

This clonotype was seen a few times. This chain connects TRBV5-4 to TRBJ1-2; possibly TRBD1 for D (5 bases). The germline CDR1 and CDR2 sequences are SGHNT and YYREEE (reference sequence). Trimming removed 4 bases from V and 5 bases from J, with 12 bases in between. The CDR3 covers 13 residues. CDR3 in DNA: TGTGCCAGCAGCGGGCCAGACAGTTATGGCTACACCTTC. Amino acids: CASSGPDSYGYTF.

Ten or more counts support this clonotype. This chain links TRBV28 with TRBJ1-2; D is possibly TRBD1 (5 bases). CDR1 is MDHEN and CDR2 is SYDVKM in the germline V gene. V gave up 5 bases and J gave up 6 bases, with 16 bases separating them. The CDR3 contains 14 residues. The CDR3: CASSLSRDPHGYTF. In nucleotides, the CDR3 is TGTGCCAGCAGTCTTTCCAGGGACCCGCATGGCTACACCTTC.

This clonotype was seen repeatedly, ten times or more. The chain uses TRBV28 and TRBJ2-5; 8 positions match TRBD1. The junction had 7 bases not matched to a gene; V was cut back by 8 bases and J by 2 bases. Germline V gives CDR1 MDHEN, CDR2 SYDVKM. This CDR3 comprises 14 residues. The CDR3 region is CASSAGQGQETQYF. CDR3 bases: TGTGCCAGCTCGGCAGGACAGGGACAAGAGACCCAGTACTTC.

This clonotype has ten or more counts. The CDR3 DNA reads TGTGCCAGCAGTTCGACTAGCGGGATTTCCTACGAGCAGTACTTC. This codes for CASSSTSGISYEQYF. This sequence joins TRBV12-3 or TRBV12-4 and TRBJ2-7, with TRBD2 matching over 11 bases. V was clipped by 4 bases and J by 1 base; unmatched bases: 3. The CDR3 length is 15 residues.

Ten or more counts support this clonotype. V and J are TRBV3-1 and TRBJ1-1; D gene ambiguous. CDR1 and CDR2 from the germline V gene are LGHDT and YNNKEL (reference sequence). The length of the CDR3 is 16 residues. V lost 3 bases, J lost 0 bases, and 14 bases lay in between. The CDR3 DNA follows: TGTGCCAGCAGCCAGCAGCATGGCGGGATGAACACTGAAGCTTTCTTT. Protein product: CASSQQHGGMNTEAFF.

The rearrangement uses TRBV27 and TRBJ1-2; no reliable D call. CDR3 length: 14 residues. The V gene's germline CDR1 is MNHEY and CDR2 SMNVEV (reference sequence). V dropped 3 bases and J dropped 8 bases, with 16 bases sitting between them. The CDR3 is CASSFRVGPLGYTF. CDR3 nucleotide sequence: TGTGCCAGCAGTTTCCGAGTAGGCCCATTAGGCTACACCTTC.

This clonotype was seen only a few times. V usage is TRBV19 and J usage is TRBJ1-5; weak D call: TRBD1 (5 bases). The CDR3 spans 16 residues. Germline loops: CDR1 LNHDA, CDR2 SQIVND (reference sequence). V lost 5 bases, J lost 7 bases, and 21 bases lay in between. The CDR3 DNA reads TGTGCCAGTAGTTCCCCAGGGCTCAACCTGGGGCAGCCCCAGCATTTT. Protein: CASSSPGLNLGQPQHF.

This clonotype was counted many times. The V and J genes are TRBV12-5 and TRBJ2-5, with TRBD1 matching over 7 bases. The CDR3 loop spans 16 amino acids. Per germline, CDR1 LGHNT and CDR2 FRNRAP. V was clipped by 0 bases and J by 2 bases; unmatched bases: 6. The CDR3 sequence: CASGLVLGRGQETQYF. The CDR3 DNA sequence: TGTGCTAGTGGTTTGGTACTCGGCAGGGGGCAAGAGACCCAGTACTTC. The full variable domain, in which reference TRBV12-5 and TRBJ2-5 provide the parts outside the CDR3, is DARVTQTPRHKVTEMGQEVTMRCQPILGHNTVFWYRQTMMQGLELLAYFRNRAPLDDSGMPKDRFSAEMPDATLATLKIQPSEPRDSAVYFCASGLVLGRGQETQYFGPGTRLLVL.

The gene calls are TRBV27 and TRBJ1-5, with D perhaps matching TRBD1 (5 bases). This CDR3 has 21 amino acids. Germline CDR1 MNHEY, CDR2 SMNVEV (reference sequence). V lost 5 bases and J lost 8, with 37 bases in between. The CDR3 DNA reads TGTGCCAGCAGTCCTCTTTCTGCCATGCTGGGGCGGAGAGGTGGGGCGAAGCCCCAGCATTTT. Amino acids: CASSPLSAMLGRRGGAKPQHF.

The J gene is TRBJ2-7, the V gene TRBV30; 8 bases agree with TRBD1. This CDR3 is built from 12 residues. Germline CDR1 GTSNPN, CDR2 SVGIG (reference sequence). The ends lost 4 bases at V and 6 bases at J; junction bases unmatched: 5. The CDR3 sequence: CAWTATGGEQYF. CDR3 DNA: TGTGCCTGGACCGCCACAGGGGGCGAGCAGTACTTC. The whole variable domain, filled in from reference TRBV30 and TRBJ2-7, reads SQTIHQWPATLVQPVGSPLSLECTVEGTSNPNLYWYRQAAGRGLQLLFYSVGIGQISSEVPQNLSASRPQDRQFILSSKKLLLSDSGFYLCAWTATGGEQYFGPGTRLTVT.

This clonotype was picked up many times. The chain has TRBV11-2 and TRBJ1-1; D is possibly TRBD1 (5 bases). This CDR3 is built from 15 residues. Trimming cost V 1 base and J 5 bases, with 14 bases left between them. Per the germline V gene, CDR1 is SGHAT and CDR2 is FQNNGV. The CDR3 nucleotides are TGTGCCAGCAGCTTAGGGGTAGGGGTTAGGACTGAAGCTTTCTTT. It is translated as CASSLGVGVRTEAFF.

The chain has TRBV9 and TRBJ2-5; D is unclear. The CDR3 consists of 14 residues. V lost 1 base and J 2 bases, leaving 9 bases between the germline ends. CDR1 and CDR2 from the germline V gene are SGDLS and YYNGEE. DNA for the CDR3: TGTGCCAGCAGCGTACTAGGAACACAAGAGACCCAGTACTTC. Its protein is CASSVLGTQETQYF.

This clonotype was seen many times. V gene TRBV6-1 combines with J gene TRBJ2-5; D is possibly TRBD2 (5 bases). This CDR3 spans 17 amino acids. Germline CDR1 MNHNS, CDR2 SASEGT. V lost 6 bases and J lost 5, with 25 bases in between. CDR3 sequence: CASSQTVGLEGAETQYF. The CDR3 coding sequence is TGTGCCAGCAGCCAAACTGTCGGCCTCGAGGGCGCGGAGACCCAGTACTTC.